What follows is one T cell receptor (beta chain) and its context. The sample's time point: pre-sensitization, week 0. Treatment: therapeutic diphenylcyclopropenone sensitization with weekly scalp DPC. TCRdb ran MiXCR on the RACE reads and lists one entry per CDR3 protein. The sample shows some 200,000 distinct CDR3 sequences, about 31% of them seen only once. V trimming: 0 bases; J trimming: 8 bases; junction bases outside the gene matches: 10. CDR3 length: 16 residues. Germline values: CDR1 LGHNA, CDR2 YNFKEQ. This sample was taken from a study of human T cells and chemical hapten exposure. Across the study: Slight volume differences across pooled libraries mainly accounted for varying per-sample TCR yields.

Here the sequenced sample was whole blood, taken in connection with sensitization to the hapten diphenylcyclopropenone (DPC). The J gene is TRBJ2-3, the V gene TRBV4-2; 8 nucleotides agree with TRBD2. The clonotype was recovered from a young woman with alopecia areata. Some clones in this sample may be carry-over from other donors' samples. The CDR3 DNA is TGTGCCAGCAGCCAAGATTCGGCTAGCGGGTCAGGTACGCAGTATTTT. It yields the protein CASSQDSASGSGTQYF.